This entry lists 27 T cell receptor beta chains sequenced from one sample in a study of T cell repertoires in cytomegalovirus infection. TCRdb reprocessed the reads via MiXCR and lists one record per CDR3 protein. Among fewer than 1,000,000 distinct CDR3 sequences listed, more than 25% were seen once. These receptors' targets are unknown. Sequenced material: cultured CD8+ T cells from PBMCs, taken from culture after CMV antigen stimulation. These receptors all come from a human donor in good health (CMV status not recorded). Some clones in this sample may be carry-over from other donors' samples.

Concerning this clonotype: At one boundary the junction diverges from the germline segment, which might be a read error. The V call is TRBV2, the J call TRBJ2-5, with 7 bases fitting TRBD1. The germline V gene has CDR1 SNHLY and CDR2 FYNNEI. This CDR3 is built from 12 residues. In nucleotides, the CDR3 is TGTGCCAGCAGTGAAGAGACAGGGTTTCATCACTTC. This gives the protein CASSEETGFHHF.

This clonotype was observed many times. V and J are TRBV10-3 and TRBJ2-7; D unresolved. The CDR3 has 14 amino acids. V was cut by 5 bases and J by 6 bases, with 17 bases left in between. CDR1 is ENHRY, CDR2 SYGVKD, per germline. CDR3 coding DNA: TGTGCCATCAGTCCCGTTTTCGATTTGGGCGAGCAGTACTTC. It is translated as CAISPVFDLGEQYF.

This chain links TRBV7-3 with TRBJ1-2, with D uncertain. CDR3 size: 13 residues. Per germline, CDR1 SGHTA and CDR2 FQGTGA. V was trimmed by 4 bases and J by 8 bases, leaving 14 bases between them. The CDR3 DNA reads TGTGCCAGCAGCTCCCCCCCCCACGGAGGCTACACCTTC. Translating gives CASSSPPHGGYTF.

The V call is TRBV6-1, the J call TRBJ1-2; tentatively, D is TRBD1 (5 bases). CDR1 and CDR2 (germline): MNHNS, SASEGT. CDR3 length: 13 amino acids. The V end lost 4 bases, the J end lost 3 bases, and 9 bases lay between the germline ends. For the CDR3, the DNA is TGTGCCAGCAGTGCCCGGGACTACTATGGCTACACCTTC. Protein: CASSARDYYGYTF.

The chain carries TRBV29-1 and TRBJ2-1; 7 nucleotides align to TRBD2. The CDR3 has 16 amino acids. The V gene end was trimmed by 3 bases and the J gene end by 2 bases; junction bases not matched to a gene: 10. Germline lookup yields CDR1 SQVTM and CDR2 ANQGSEA. The CDR3 DNA sequence: TGCAGCGTTGAGGGGAGAGCGGGACCAACCTACAATGAGCAGTTCTTC. It yields the protein CSVEGRAGPTYNEQFF.

The J gene is TRBJ2-7, the V gene TRBV28; 11 bases align to TRBD1. The CDR3 sequence is 12 residues long. The V gene's germline CDR1 is MDHEN and CDR2 SYDVKM. The CDR3 DNA reads as TGTGCCAGCAGTCCCCATAAGGGACAGGGGGACGTC. This encodes CASSPHKGQGDV.

This clonotype was seen just once. The rearrangement uses TRBV12-3 or TRBV12-4 and TRBJ1-5, with a possible D match to TRBD1 (6 bases). V was cut by 3 bases and J by 0 bases, with 27 bases left in between. This CDR3 spans 21 amino acids. CDR3 sequence reads: CASSFFIQGTPSTRSNQPQHF. The CDR3 region has the DNA TGTGCCAGCAGTTTCTTTATACAGGGCACCCCTTCAACACGTAGCAATCAGCCCCAGCATTTT.

This clonotype appeared a few times. The gene calls are TRBV10-3 and TRBJ2-7; D tentatively reads TRBD1 or TRBD2 (5 bases each). The CDR3 consists of 12 residues. Trimming removed 8 bases from V and 2 bases from J, with 10 bases in between. The germline V gene has CDR1 ENHRY and CDR2 SYGVKD. This CDR3 is CAIRDGPYEQYV. CDR3 sequence (DNA): TGTGCCATCCGGGACGGACCCTACGAGCAGTACGTC.

The chain employs TRBV28 and TRBJ2-1, with D unresolved. In germline, CDR1 is MDHEN, CDR2 SYDVKM. The CDR3 extends over 19 amino acids. V shed 2 bases and J shed 8 bases, with 28 bases lying between them. This CDR3 reads CASSLKASPRLQKKDEQFF. In DNA form, the CDR3 reads TGTGCCAGCAGTTTAAAGGCATCGCCCCGCCTACAGAAGAAGGATGAGCAGTTCTTC. Full variable domain (rest looked up from reference TRBV28 and TRBJ2-1): DVKVTQSSRYLVKRTGEKVFLECVQDMDHENMFWYRQDPGLGLRLIYFSYDVKMKEKGDIPEGYSVSREKKERFSLILESASTNQTSMYLCASSLKASPRLQKKDEQFFGPGTRLTVL.

Only a few counts were recorded for this clonotype. The genes are TRBV4-3 and TRBJ1-6; maybe TRBD1 (6 bases). Per germline, CDR1 LGHNA and CDR2 YSLEER. Trimming stripped 4 bases from V and 0 bases from J, with 13 bases between. This CDR3 region has 17 residues. The CDR3 nucleotides read TGCGCCAGCAGCCGGTACAGGGACTTCTCCTATAATTCACCCCTCCACTTT. Its translation is CASSRYRDFSYNSPLHF.

This clonotype has a handful of counts. The chain carries TRBV15 and TRBJ2-2, with D unresolved. The CDR3 length is 18 residues. Germline values: CDR1 LNHNV, CDR2 YYDKDF (reference sequence). V gave up 6 bases and J gave up 0 bases, with 20 bases separating them. The CDR3 region has the DNA TGTGCCACCAGTACACGGACGACCGCAATAACGAACACCGGGGAGCTGTTTTTT. The encoded protein is CATSTRTTAITNTGELFF.

This clonotype has just a few counts. This chain links TRBV2 with TRBJ1-2; 8 bases map to TRBD1. The CDR3 consists of 15 residues. The junction had 11 bases not matched to a gene; V was cut back by 8 bases and J by 3 bases. Germline V gene sequence: CDR1 SNHLY, CDR2 FYNNEI. DNA of the CDR3: TGTGCCAGCGGACCGGACAGGGAACGAGACTATGGCTACACCTTC. Translating gives CASGPDRERDYGYTF.

This sequence joins TRBV27 and TRBJ2-7, with a tentative D call TRBD2 (6 bases). V gave up 3 bases and J gave up 3 bases, with 12 bases separating them. The CDR3 runs 14 residues. The germline V gene encodes CDR1 MNHEY and CDR2 SMNVEV (reference sequence). The CDR3 region is CASSLGKGGYEQYF. The CDR3 bases are TGTGCCAGCAGTTTGGGAAAGGGAGGCTACGAGCAGTACTTC.

A note on this clonotype: The junction differs from germline at one of its ends, possibly a read error. The rearrangement joins TRBV9 to TRBJ1-1; weak D call: TRBD1 (5 bases). In germline, CDR1 is SGDLS, CDR2 YYNGEE. This CDR3 is 17 amino acids long. The CDR3 protein is CASSAGTAERSNAEAFF. The CDR3 bases are TGTGCCAGCAGCGCCGGGACGGCGGAACGTTCGAACGCTGAAGCTTTCTTT.

The J gene is TRBJ2-6, the V gene TRBV7-9; 7 nucleotides agree with TRBD1. Germline-derived CDR1 and CDR2 are SEHNR and FQNEAQ (reference sequence). The CDR3 is made up of 19 amino acids. Trimming at V came to 8 bases and at J to 0 bases, leaving 16 bases not matched to a gene. This CDR3 reads CASRGADRTPSSGANVLTF. Written as DNA, the CDR3 is TGTGCCAGCCGGGGAGCGGACAGGACCCCGAGCTCTGGGGCCAACGTCCTGACTTTC.

About this clonotype: An end of the junction does not agree with germline; a read error may underlie this. V is TRBV3-1 and J is TRBJ2-7; D remains unclear. Germline lookup yields CDR1 LGHDT and CDR2 YNNKEL (reference sequence). The CDR3 runs 13 residues. CDR3 protein: CASSQYSGNEQYF. The DNA for the CDR3 is TGTGCCAGCAGCCAGTACAGTGGGAACGAACAGTACTTC.

This clonotype turned up a few times. This chain links TRBV7-2 with TRBJ1-6, with D possibly matching TRBD1 (5 bases). Germline V gene data show CDR1 as SGHTA and CDR2 as FQGNSA. V gave up 1 base and J gave up 11 bases, with 12 bases separating them. CDR3 length: 14 residues. The CDR3 loop is CASSLVGGEAPLHF. As DNA, the CDR3 is TGTGCCAGCAGCTTAGTCGGGGGGGAGGCACCCCTCCACTTT.

A word on this clonotype: At one boundary the junction diverges from the germline segment, which might be a read error. This chain connects TRBV4-1 to TRBJ1-5, with 11 bases that match TRBD1. The CDR3 loop spans 17 amino acids. Germline values: CDR1 MGHRA, CDR2 YSYEKL. CDR3 amino acids: CASSRDRGERSNQPQHF. The CDR3 DNA reads TGCGCCAGCAGCCGGGACAGGGGGGAACGGAGCAATCAGCCTCAGCATTTT.

The sample holds many counts of this clonotype. The rearrangement uses TRBV12-3 or TRBV12-4 and TRBJ2-1, with D tentatively TRBD2 (5 bases). Trimming left V 3 bases short and J 2 bases short, with 8 bases between. The CDR3 has 14 residues. The CDR3 protein is CASSFLGAYNEQFF. The CDR3, as DNA: TGTGCCAGCAGTTTTCTCGGGGCCTACAATGAGCAGTTCTTC.

This clonotype occurred a few times. V gene TRBV7-9 combines with J gene TRBJ1-3; D is uncertain. V shed 4 bases and J shed 0 bases, with 4 bases lying between them. Germline V gives CDR1 SEHNR, CDR2 FQNEAQ (reference sequence). This CDR3 has 13 amino acids. Here the CDR3 reads CASSSLSGNTIYF. CDR3 bases: TGTGCCAGCAGCTCGCTCTCTGGAAACACCATATATTTT.

This clonotype was observed a few times. J is TRBJ2-6 and V is TRBV29-1, with D tentatively TRBD1 (9 bases). Germline CDR1 SQVTM, CDR2 ANQGSEA. Trimming took off 4 bases at V and 2 bases at J, with 21 bases between the two ends. The CDR3 is 18 residues long. As DNA, the CDR3 is TGCAGCGTTGGCGGGGGGACAGGGACCTATACTGGGGCCAACGTCCTGACTTTC. Amino acid sequence: CSVGGGTGTYTGANVLTF. Full variable domain (rest looked up from reference TRBV29-1 and TRBJ2-6): SAVISQKPSRDICQRGTSLTIQCQVDSQVTMMFWYRQQPGQSLTLIATANQGSEATYESGFVIDKFPISRPNLTFSTLTVSNMSPEDSSIYLCSVGGGTGTYTGANVLTFGAGSRLTVL.

The CDR3 DNA reads TGTGCCAGCAGCCAAGATTACGGAAATACCTACTATGGCTACACCTTC. Its protein is CASSQDYGNTYYGYTF. J is TRBJ1-2 and V is TRBV4-2; D is undetermined. Trimming took 0 bases from V and 3 from J, leaving 14 bases between them. CDR1 and CDR2 from the germline V gene are LGHNA and YNFKEQ. There are 16 residues in the CDR3.

The chain uses TRBV4-1 and TRBJ2-7; 7 positions match TRBD1. V was clipped by 0 bases and J by 5 bases; unmatched bases: 16. Germline values: CDR1 MGHRA, CDR2 YSYEKL. This CDR3 contains 18 residues. Here the CDR3 DNA reads TGCGCCAGCAGCCAAGATGGAGGAACAGGGGCTCTCTTGGACGAGCAGTACTTC. Translation gives CASSQDGGTGALLDEQYF.

CDR3: CASHPVRDSIMNTEAFF. The CDR3 DNA reads as TGCGCCAGCCACCCGGTACGGGACAGCATCATGAACACTGAAGCTTTCTTT. The chain is built from TRBV5-1 and TRBJ1-1, with 7 positions matching TRBD1. The V and J ends lost 7 bases and 0 bases, in that order; junction bases with no gene match: 15. CDR1 and CDR2 from the germline V gene are SGHRS and YFSETQ. This CDR3 spans 17 amino acids.

This clonotype was picked up a small number of times. The chain has TRBV5-1 and TRBJ1-3; TRBD1 aligns across 7 bases. With V trimmed by 4 bases and J by 2 bases, 6 bases remained unmatched. This CDR3 comprises 15 residues. The germline V gene encodes CDR1 SGHRS and CDR2 YFSETQ. This chain's CDR3 is CASSVRQGAGNTIYF. The CDR3, as DNA: TGCGCCAGCAGCGTACGACAGGGAGCTGGAAACACCATATATTTT.

The sample holds a few counts of this clonotype. The J gene is TRBJ1-2, the V gene TRBV27; 7 bases are a match to TRBD1. In germline, CDR1 is MNHEY, CDR2 SMNVEV (reference sequence). Trimming at V came to 4 bases and at J to 0 bases, leaving 2 bases not matched to a gene. The length of the CDR3 is 14 residues. The CDR3 DNA sequence: TGTGCCAGCAGTTCGACAGGGACTAACTATGGCTACACCTTC. Protein sequence: CASSSTGTNYGYTF.

The chain carries TRBV7-2 and TRBJ2-2; D possibly matches TRBD1 or TRBD2 (6 bases each). Looked up from germline, CDR1 is SGHTA and CDR2 is FQGNSA. V was pared by 3 bases and J by 5 bases, with 19 bases between. CDR3 length equals 17 residues. The CDR3 DNA reads TGTGCCAGCAGCTTTAGGGGGGATACCTTGAGGACCGGGGAGCTGTTTTTT. Translated: CASSFRGDTLRTGELFF.